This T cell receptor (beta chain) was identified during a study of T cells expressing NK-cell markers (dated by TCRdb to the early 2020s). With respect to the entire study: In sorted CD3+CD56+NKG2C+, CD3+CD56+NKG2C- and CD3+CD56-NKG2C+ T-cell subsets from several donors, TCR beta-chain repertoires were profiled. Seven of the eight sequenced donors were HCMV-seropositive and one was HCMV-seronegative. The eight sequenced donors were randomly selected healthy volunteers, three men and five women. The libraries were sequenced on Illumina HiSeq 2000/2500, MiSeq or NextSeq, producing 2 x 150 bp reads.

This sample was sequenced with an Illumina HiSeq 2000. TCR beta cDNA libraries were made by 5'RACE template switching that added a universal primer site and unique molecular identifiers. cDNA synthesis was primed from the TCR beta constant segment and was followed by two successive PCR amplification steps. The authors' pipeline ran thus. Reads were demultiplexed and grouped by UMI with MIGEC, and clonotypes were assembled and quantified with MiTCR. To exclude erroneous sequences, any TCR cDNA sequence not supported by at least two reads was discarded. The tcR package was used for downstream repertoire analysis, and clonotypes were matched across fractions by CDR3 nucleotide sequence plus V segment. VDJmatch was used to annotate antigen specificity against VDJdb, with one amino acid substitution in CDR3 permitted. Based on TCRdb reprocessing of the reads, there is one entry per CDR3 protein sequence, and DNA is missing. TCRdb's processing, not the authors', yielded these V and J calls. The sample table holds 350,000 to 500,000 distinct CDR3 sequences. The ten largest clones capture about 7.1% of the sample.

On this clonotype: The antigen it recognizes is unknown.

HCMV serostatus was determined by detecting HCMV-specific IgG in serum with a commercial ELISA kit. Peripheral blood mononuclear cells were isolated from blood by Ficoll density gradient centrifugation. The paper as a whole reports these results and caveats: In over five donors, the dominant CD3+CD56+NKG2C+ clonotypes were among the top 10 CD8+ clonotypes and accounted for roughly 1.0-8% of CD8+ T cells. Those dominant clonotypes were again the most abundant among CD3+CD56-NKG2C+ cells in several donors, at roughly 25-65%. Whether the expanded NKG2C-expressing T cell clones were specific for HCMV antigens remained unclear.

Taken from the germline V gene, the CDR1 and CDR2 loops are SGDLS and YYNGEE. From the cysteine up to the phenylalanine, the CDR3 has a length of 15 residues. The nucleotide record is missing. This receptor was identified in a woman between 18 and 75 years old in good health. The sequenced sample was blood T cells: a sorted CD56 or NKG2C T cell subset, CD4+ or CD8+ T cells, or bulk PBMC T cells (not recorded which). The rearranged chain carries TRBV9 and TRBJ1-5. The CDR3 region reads CASSQHGNSNQPQHF.